A single sample gave rise to the 26 T cell receptor beta chains below, sequenced in a study of blood T cell repertoires in COVID-19. Some clones are missing from TCRdb's copy, which holds only in-frame ones; the method was immunoSEQ multiplex PCR. The sample lists around 29,000 clones, 88% occurring once. Sequencing input: peripheral blood. The receptor set was obtained from a human donor with active COVID-19. The donor label of this sample is uncertain.

This clone was seen more than once but under ten times. For the CDR3, the DNA is TGCGCCAGCAGCCAGGGGACAGGCGCTCAGCCCCAGCATTTT. It translates to CASSQGTGAQPQHF. This chain connects TRBV4-3 to TRBJ1-5; 8 nucleotides line up with TRBD1. Germline CDR1 LGHNA, CDR2 YSLEER. There are 14 residues in the CDR3. The V and J ends lost 3 bases and 6 bases, in that order; junction bases with no gene match: 4.

The V and J genes are TRBV4-2 and TRBJ1-2; 12 nucleotides agree with TRBD1. The ends lost 4 bases at V and 7 bases at J; junction bases unmatched: 4. Germline V gives CDR1 LGHNA, CDR2 YNFKEQ. The CDR3 runs to 14 residues. In DNA form, the CDR3 reads TGTGCCAGCAGCCCCGGGGACAGGGGGCTTGGCTACACCTTC. This gives the protein CASSPGDRGLGYTF.

The chain has TRBV18 and TRBJ2-6; 9 nucleotides match TRBD1. Germline trimming cut 8 bases from V and 0 bases from J; bases unmatched to any gene: 8. CDR1 and CDR2 from the germline V gene are KGHSH and LQKENI. The CDR3 totals 17 residues. CDR3 residues: CASAWTGEYSGANVLTF. The CDR3 bases are TGTGCCAGCGCCTGGACAGGGGAATACTCTGGGGCCAACGTCCTGACTTTC. Variable domain in full (rest from reference TRBV18 and TRBJ2-6): NAGVMQNPRHLVRRRGQEARLRCSPMKGHSHVYWYRQLPEEGLKFMVYLQKENIIDESGMPKERFSAEFPKEGPSILRIQQVVRGDSAAYFCASAWTGEYSGANVLTFGAGSRLTVL.

The chain couples TRBV3-1 (or the pseudogene TRBV3-2) to TRBJ2-2, with D uncertain. CDR3 size: 14 residues. V was cut by 1 base and J by 6 bases, with 9 bases left in between. Germline CDR1 and CDR2: LGHDT and YNNKEL (reference sequence). This CDR3 reads CASSQGSRAGELFF. The CDR3 region has the DNA TGTGCCAGCAGCCAAGGGTCTAGAGCCGGGGAGCTGTTTTTT.

The rearrangement links TRBV27 to TRBJ2-1, with TRBD2 matching 8 bases. Germline V CDR1 and CDR2: MNHEY, SMNVEV (reference sequence). The CDR3 is made up of 15 amino acids. J lost 7 bases, V lost 5 bases, and 10 bases had no gene match. CDR3 nucleotide sequence: TGTGCCAGCAGTCCCCGGGGGGGCCTCGTAAATGAGCAGTTCTTC. Its protein product is CASSPRGGLVNEQFF.

This chain joins TRBV6-6 and TRBJ2-2; 8 bases agree with TRBD1. Germline lookup yields CDR1 MNHNY and CDR2 SVGAGI (reference sequence). V lost 6 bases, J lost 7 bases, and 13 bases stayed unmatched. CDR3 length: 16 amino acids. For the CDR3, the DNA is TGTGCCAGCAGAGATCAGGGGGCCACCGGGGGCGGGGAGCTGTTTTTT. It yields the protein CASRDQGATGGGELFF.

The rearrangement joins TRBV12-3 or TRBV12-4 to TRBJ1-1; D not resolved. Trimming removed 2 bases at V and 9 bases at J, with 10 bases between. This CDR3 has 12 residues. DNA of the CDR3: TGTGCCAGCAGTTTAAGTAGCCATCAAGCTTTCTTT. It translates to CASSLSSHQAFF.

This CDR3 reads CASSLVRVGSQYF. Here the CDR3 DNA reads TGTGCCAGCAGCTTAGTCAGGGTAGGGTCCCAGTACTTC. The chain couples TRBV7-9 to TRBJ2-5; D may be TRBD1 (5 bases). Trimming stripped 1 base from V and 9 bases from J, with 12 bases between. There are 13 residues in the CDR3. Per germline, CDR1 SEHNR and CDR2 FQNEAQ (reference sequence). Full variable domain (rest looked up from reference TRBV7-9 and TRBJ2-5): DTGVSQNPRHKITKRGQNVTFRCDPISEHNRLYWYRQTLGQGPEFLTYFQNEAQLEKSRLLSDRFSAERPKGSFSTLEIQRTEQGDSAMYLCASSLVRVGSQYFGPGTRLLVL.

The CDR3 is CASSLISGKQETQYF. DNA for the CDR3: TGTGCCAGCAGCTTAATCTCGGGGAAACAAGAGACCCAGTACTTC. The chain combines TRBV7-3 with TRBJ2-5; maybe TRBD2 (5 bases). CDR1 is SGHTA and CDR2 is FQGTGA in the germline V gene. The CDR3 loop spans 15 amino acids. V lost 1 base, J lost 2 bases, and 11 bases lay in between. The whole variable domain, filled in from reference TRBV7-3 and TRBJ2-5, reads GAGVSQTPSNKVTEKGKYVELRCDPISGHTALYWYRQSLGQGPEFLIYFQGTGAADDSGLPNDRFFAVRPEGSVSTLKIQRTERGDSAVYLCASSLISGKQETQYFGPGTRLLVL.

The chain combines TRBV4-1 with TRBJ2-3; 8 bases match TRBD1. This CDR3 has 17 residues. CDR1 is MGHRA, CDR2 YSYEKL, per germline. V dropped 3 bases and J dropped 2; count of bases not matched to a gene: 10. The CDR3 sequence: CASSQDQQGGSTDTQYF. The CDR3 bases are TGCGCCAGCAGCCAGGACCAACAGGGGGGATCCACAGATACGCAGTATTTT.

The V and J genes are TRBV29-1 and TRBJ2-5, with D maybe TRBD1 (5 bases). From germline, CDR1 is SQVTM and CDR2 ANQGSEA. The CDR3 totals 14 residues. V gave up 3 bases and J gave up 0 bases, with 11 bases separating them. The CDR3 coding sequence is TGCAGCGTTGACCTGGGGCCAGACCAAGAGACCCAGTACTTC. It translates to CSVDLGPDQETQYF.

The CDR3 DNA reads TGTGCCAGCAGTGAGCGCGGGGTCAGCACAGATACGCAGTATTTT. Its translation: CASSERGVSTDTQYF. V gene TRBV6-1 combines with J gene TRBJ2-3, with D tentatively TRBD2 (6 bases). Trimming removed 3 bases at V and 0 bases at J, with 10 bases between. From germline, CDR1 is MNHNS and CDR2 SASEGT. The CDR3 has 15 residues.

The chain couples TRBV7-2 to TRBJ2-3, with 7 bases lining up with TRBD2. The J segment lost 4 bases and the V segment lost 5 bases, leaving 6 bases of the junction unmatched. The CDR3 loop spans 14 amino acids. CDR1 and CDR2 (germline): SGHTA, FQGNSA. In DNA form, the CDR3 reads TGTGCCAGCAGCCTCGGACTAGTGTCAGATACGCAGTATTTT. It encodes CASSLGLVSDTQYF.

This chain connects TRBV2 to TRBJ2-7, with TRBD2 matching over 13 bases. Germline CDR1 SNHLY, CDR2 FYNNEI. V dropped 6 bases and J dropped 3; count of bases not matched to a gene: 5. The CDR3 contains 15 residues. In DNA, the CDR3 is TGTGCCAGCAGGGGGACTAGCGGGGATGTCTACGAGCAGTACTTC. Its translation: CASRGTSGDVYEQYF.

DNA of the CDR3: TGTGCCAGCAGTTACTCCTCGGGTTTCTATGGCTACACCTTC. It translates to CASSYSSGFYGYTF. The genes are TRBV6-6 and TRBJ1-2; D uncertain. Germline CDR1 reads MNHNY; CDR2 reads SVGAGI (reference sequence). The V end lost 0 bases, the J end lost 4 bases, and 9 bases lay between the germline ends. The CDR3 totals 14 residues.

The V gene is TRBV7-2, the J gene TRBJ2-7, with TRBD1 matching 10 bases. This CDR3 comprises 15 residues. V was clipped by 1 base and J by 2 bases; unmatched bases: 2. CDR1 and CDR2 (germline): SGHTA, FQGNSA. CDR3 protein: CASSLDGQGAYEQYF. The CDR3 DNA follows: TGTGCCAGCAGCTTAGACGGACAGGGGGCCTACGAGCAGTACTTC.

The chain links TRBV9 to TRBJ1-4, with 9 bases that match TRBD1. The germline V gene encodes CDR1 SGDLS and CDR2 YYNGEE. The V gene end was trimmed by 1 base and the J gene end by 11 bases; junction bases not matched to a gene: 9. The CDR3 is 15 amino acids. This chain's CDR3 is CASSVSGQGREKLFF. CDR3 DNA: TGTGCCAGCAGCGTATCGGGACAGGGTAGGGAGAAACTGTTTTTT.

This clone has more than one count but fewer than ten. The rearrangement links TRBV5-4 to TRBJ2-7; D might be TRBD1 (6 bases). Germline CDR1 is SGHNT and CDR2 is YYREEE (reference sequence). V was pared by 0 bases and J by 6 bases, with 19 bases between. This CDR3 has 16 residues. Here the CDR3 reads CASSLGTPGHRSEQYF. CDR3 coding DNA: TGTGCCAGCAGCTTGGGGACCCCGGGACACCGCTCCGAGCAGTACTTC.

The CDR3 DNA is TGTGCCAGCAGCTTGGAGTTCAGGTCCAATCAGCCCCAGCATTTT. It encodes CASSLEFRSNQPQHF. This chain uses TRBV5-5 with TRBJ1-5; D gene uncertain. This CDR3 comprises 15 residues. V lost 0 bases to trimming and J lost 3 bases, with 10 bases between them. Germline V gene sequence: CDR1 SGHKS, CDR2 YYEKEE (reference sequence).

The genes are TRBV5-4 and TRBJ2-1, with a weak D call TRBD2 (5 bases). The germline CDR1 and CDR2 sequences are SGHNT and YYREEE (reference sequence). There are 12 residues in the CDR3. V lost 2 bases to trimming and J lost 12 bases, with 12 bases between them. The CDR3: CASSFGDTGQFF. The CDR3 DNA sequence: TGTGCCAGCAGCTTCGGGGATACCGGGCAGTTCTTC.

V is TRBV18 and J is TRBJ2-2; D is perhaps TRBD1 (5 bases). The CDR3 extends over 17 amino acids. Trimming removed 3 bases at V and 0 bases at J, with 14 bases between. CDR1 is KGHSH, CDR2 LQKENI, per germline. The CDR3 DNA sequence: TGTGCCAGCTCACCCCGAGATCAGGGTCCGAACACCGGGGAGCTGTTTTTT. Encoded protein: CASSPRDQGPNTGELFF.

A remark on this clone: The same CDR3 arises from other DNA sequences in this sample as well. The V call is TRBV4-1, the J call TRBJ2-7; D unclear. Deletions cut 5 bases from V and 4 bases from J, with 6 bases between. The CDR3 totals 11 residues. The germline V gene encodes CDR1 MGHRA and CDR2 YSYEKL. CDR3 region: CASSDFYEQYF. The CDR3 bases are TGCGCCAGCAGCGACTTTTACGAGCAGTACTTC.

This rearrangement joins TRBV5-6 to TRBJ1-1; 8 nucleotides align to TRBD1. CDR3 size: 15 residues. The ends lost 4 bases at V and 4 bases at J; junction bases unmatched: 9. The germline V gene encodes CDR1 SGHDT and CDR2 YYEEEE. In DNA form, the CDR3 reads TGTGCCAGCAGCCCCGGACAGGGAGTTCCCACTGAAGCTTTCTTT. It is translated as CASSPGQGVPTEAFF. Filled out from reference TRBV5-6 and TRBJ1-1, the complete variable domain reads DAGVTQSPTHLIKTRGQQVTLRCSPKSGHDTVSWYQQALGQGPQFIFQYYEEEERQRGNFPDRFSGHQFPNYSSELNVNALLLGDSALYLCASSPGQGVPTEAFFGQGTRLTVV.

The V and J genes are TRBV28 and TRBJ1-2; 10 nucleotides line up with TRBD1. This CDR3 comprises 14 residues. The V and J ends lost 6 bases and 6 bases, in that order; junction bases with no gene match: 7. Per the germline V gene, CDR1 is MDHEN and CDR2 is SYDVKM. CDR3 loop: CASSPDRGFDGYTF. The CDR3 coding sequence is TGTGCCAGCAGCCCGGACAGGGGGTTTGATGGCTACACCTTC.

This chain connects TRBV7-2 to TRBJ1-2; D not resolved. Germline V gives CDR1 SGHTA, CDR2 FQGNSA. Between the trimmed V and J ends, which lost 0 bases and 8 bases, there was a span of 16 bases. The CDR3 extends over 15 amino acids. CDR3 sequence reads: CASSLAAFKTGGYTF. In DNA, the CDR3 is TGTGCCAGCAGCTTAGCGGCGTTCAAAACGGGAGGCTACACCTTC.

The chain is built from TRBV5-5 and TRBJ2-1; TRBD2 matches at 10 bases. V lost 2 bases, J lost 0 bases, and 8 bases stayed unmatched. This CDR3 region has 18 residues. CDR1 SGHKS and CDR2 YYEKEE come from the germline V gene (reference sequence). CDR3 region: CASSLSSGGVSSYNEQFF. The CDR3 DNA reads as TGTGCCAGCAGCTTATCAAGCGGGGGGGTAAGCTCCTACAATGAGCAGTTCTTC.